This TCR beta chain was identified in a study of CD8 T cells in Susac syndrome. This CDR3 is built from 13 residues. Germline lookup yields CDR1 SGHTA and CDR2 FQGNSA. Between the trimmed V and J ends, which lost 5 bases and 6 bases, there was a span of 11 bases. RNA, at roughly 0.45 to 1 ug, was reverse transcribed with random hexamers. Amplification of TCR beta CDR3 used immunoSEQ multiplex PCR across 54 Vbeta and 13 Jbeta. MiXCR was run by TCRdb on the immunoSEQ multiplex PCR reads, yielding one entry per CDR3 protein. The sample shows fewer than 150,000 distinct CDR3 sequences, 94% of them seen only once. The authors negatively isolated CD8+ and CD4+ T cells and FACS-enriched TEMRA cells.

This clonotype originated in a human donor in good health. V gene TRBV7-2 combines with J gene TRBJ2-4; D not resolved. Sequencing was carried out using CD8+ T cells from PBMCs. The CDR3 coding sequence is TGTGCCAGCAGCCCCTTAAAGGGAAACATTCAGTACTTC. Protein: CASSPLKGNIQYF.